This T cell receptor (beta chain) is from a study of radiotherapy plus CTLA-4 blockade in lung cancer. Study-level information: Objective response rate was more than 15%; disease control rate, approximately 28%. Study-wide results and limits: In blood, after radiotherapy plus ipilimumab, tumor-derived TCR clones expanded. Early blood T cell clone dynamics, with interferon-beta, were reported to best predict response.

Libraries were prepared by immunoSEQ multiplex PCR; TCRdb keeps only in-frame clonotypes and omits some of them. The repertoire holds about 55,000 clones, roughly four fifths seen once, with roughly 6% in the top ten. Trimming pared 6 bases from V and 0 bases from J, leaving 12 bases between. The CDR3 length is 14 residues. Looked up from germline, CDR1 is SGHVS and CDR2 is FQNEAQ. As for this clone: The antigen is unknown.

This rearrangement joins TRBV7-8 to TRBJ2-7, with a tentative D call TRBD2 (6 bases). This receptor was taken from a human donor with non-small cell lung cancer whose response to radiotherapy plus ipilimumab could not be evaluated. The material sequenced was peripheral blood, taken from a patient treated with radiotherapy plus ipilimumab. CDR3 amino acids: CASRRDRTSYEQYF. CDR3 nucleotide sequence: TGTGCCAGCAGGCGGGACCGAACCTCCTACGAGCAGTACTTC.